Listed here are 23 T cell receptor beta chains from one sample, sequenced in a study of T cells after yellow fever vaccination. TCRdb re-derived calls from the 5' RACE reads in MiXCR, one entry per CDR3 protein. Of 250,000 to 300,000 distinct CDR3 sequences in the sample, roughly 5.2% were seen once. Source: CD4+ T cells sorted from PBMCs, taken on the day of the yellow fever booster vaccination. These receptors were taken from a man aged 18-30 years who received the YFV17D yellow fever vaccine.

The chain links TRBV5-4 to TRBJ1-2; 7 nucleotides align to TRBD1. The CDR3 runs to 14 residues. V dropped 4 bases and J dropped 3; count of bases not matched to a gene: 6. Germline V lookup: CDR1 SGHNT, CDR2 YYREEE (reference sequence). CDR3 DNA: TGTGCCAGCAGCCGAGGGACAGCCGACTATGGCTACACCTTC. Amino acids: CASSRGTADYGYTF.

Written as DNA, the CDR3 is TGTGCCAGCCACCCCGGGGGGGGGACCGCCGGGGAGCTGTTTTTT. Protein: CASHPGGGTAGELFF. The rearrangement links TRBV2 to TRBJ2-2; 8 bases are a match to TRBD2. Per the germline V gene, CDR1 is SNHLY and CDR2 is FYNNEI. This CDR3 contains 15 residues. J was trimmed by 6 bases and V by 8 bases; bases with no gene match: 11.

This clonotype appeared a few times. The V gene is TRBV18, the J gene TRBJ1-2, with TRBD1 matching 7 bases. Germline CDR1 reads KGHSH; CDR2 reads LQKENI. The V and J ends lost 3 bases and 4 bases, in that order; junction bases with no gene match: 17. The CDR3 is made up of 18 amino acids. The CDR3 bases are TGTGCCAGCTCACCCCTAAGTTGGACAGGCCCCACCGGCTATGGCTACACCTTC. Its protein product is CASSPLSWTGPTGYGYTF.

This chain joins TRBV15 and TRBJ2-1; perhaps TRBD1 as D (5 bases). Germline V gene lookup returns CDR1 LNHNV and CDR2 YYDKDF (reference sequence). The length of the CDR3 is 14 residues. V was cut by 0 bases and J by 6 bases, with 9 bases left in between. CDR3 DNA: TGTGCCACCAGCAGAGATGGTCAGGGCAATGAGCAGTTCTTC. Translated: CATSRDGQGNEQFF.

Only a few counts were recorded for this clonotype. The CDR3 loop reads CASSAGTGVNTEAFF. The CDR3, as DNA: TGTGCCAGCAGTGCCGGGACAGGGGTTAACACTGAAGCTTTCTTT. This rearrangement joins TRBV2 to TRBJ1-1; TRBD1 agrees at 10 bases. CDR3 length: 15 residues. The trim removed 4 bases at V and 2 bases at J, leaving 4 bases unmatched. Germline V gives CDR1 SNHLY, CDR2 FYNNEI. Drawing the rest from reference TRBV2 and TRBJ1-1, the complete variable domain is EPEVTQTPSHQVTQMGQEVILRCVPISNHLYFYWYRQILGQKVEFLVSFYNNEISEKSEIFDDQFSVERPDGSNFTLKIRSTKLEDSAMYFCASSAGTGVNTEAFFGQGTRLTVV.

This clonotype was seen ten or more times. The chain links TRBV5-1 to TRBJ2-3; 10 nucleotides agree with TRBD1. J was trimmed by 5 bases and V by 7 bases; bases with no gene match: 10. The CDR3 is 15 residues long. Germline V CDR1 and CDR2: SGHRS, YFSETQ. CDR3 loop: CASAGTGELGDTQYF. CDR3 DNA sequence: TGCGCCAGCGCCGGGACAGGGGAGCTGGGAGATACGCAGTATTTT.

The chain combines TRBV28 with TRBJ2-2, with D tentatively TRBD2 (6 bases). Germline loops: CDR1 MDHEN, CDR2 SYDVKM. Trimming took off 4 bases at V and 5 bases at J, with 14 bases between the two ends. The CDR3 spans 15 residues. The CDR3, as DNA: TGTGCCAGCAGTTCTGGGACTGCTAAAACCGGGGAGCTGTTTTTT. Residues: CASSSGTAKTGELFF.

This clonotype appeared many times. The V call is TRBV5-1, the J call TRBJ1-4; D possibly corresponds to TRBD1 (6 bases). This CDR3 comprises 14 residues. Germline values: CDR1 SGHRS, CDR2 YFSETQ. Deletions cut 1 base from V and 6 bases from J, with 10 bases between. CDR3 loop: CASSLRGGDEKLFF. CDR3 DNA: TGCGCCAGCAGCTTGCGGGGGGGCGATGAAAAACTGTTTTTT. Full variable domain (outside the CDR3, taken from reference TRBV5-1 and TRBJ1-4): KAGVTQTPRYLIKTRGQQVTLSCSPISGHRSVSWYQQTPGQGLQFLFEYFSETQRNKGNFPGRFSGRQFSNSRSEMNVSTLELGDSALYLCASSLRGGDEKLFFGSGTQLSVL.

This rearrangement joins TRBV7-3 to TRBJ2-3; D might be TRBD2 (6 bases). Trimming removed 5 bases from V and 6 bases from J, with 15 bases in between. Germline loops: CDR1 SGHTA, CDR2 FQGTGA. CDR3 length: 14 amino acids. CDR3 DNA: TGTGCCAGCAGCAACGGTCCGGCGGGGGATACGCAGTATTTT. It translates to CASSNGPAGDTQYF.

This clonotype occurred many times. The rearrangement uses TRBV5-6 and TRBJ2-3, with D unresolved. The CDR3 runs to 14 residues. The germline CDR1 and CDR2 sequences are SGHDT and YYEEEE. Deletions cut 0 bases from V and 2 bases from J, with 7 bases between. The CDR3 coding sequence is TGTGCCAGCAGCTTGGGGGCCCACACAGATACGCAGTATTTT. Protein product: CASSLGAHTDTQYF.

This clonotype has only a few counts. V gene TRBV5-1 combines with J gene TRBJ2-3, with D possibly being TRBD1 (6 bases). CDR3 length equals 15 residues. Germline values: CDR1 SGHRS, CDR2 YFSETQ. The ends were cut back, 7 bases at V and 4 bases at J, with 19 bases in the middle. CDR3 loop: CASRKLGQGADTQYF. CDR3 DNA: TGCGCCAGCCGAAAACTGGGACAAGGTGCAGATACGCAGTATTTT.

The chain links TRBV7-3 to TRBJ1-1; 7 nucleotides agree with TRBD1. CDR3 length: 12 amino acids. The trim removed 5 bases at V and 11 bases at J, leaving 8 bases unmatched. Germline-derived CDR1 and CDR2 are SGHTA and FQGTGA. The CDR3 sequence: CASSLRQGEAFF. The CDR3, as DNA: TGTGCCAGCAGCCTCCGACAGGGAGAGGCTTTCTTT. The full variable domain, completed using reference TRBV7-3 and TRBJ1-1, is GAGVSQTPSNKVTEKGKYVELRCDPISGHTALYWYRQSLGQGPEFLIYFQGTGAADDSGLPNDRFFAVRPEGSVSTLKIQRTERGDSAVYLCASSLRQGEAFFGQGTRLTVV.

A few counts support this clonotype. The V and J genes are TRBV2 and TRBJ1-1; D gene unclear. Trimming removed 7 bases at V and 5 bases at J, with 14 bases between. Germline CDR1 and CDR2: SNHLY and FYNNEI. The CDR3 loop spans 13 amino acids. DNA of the CDR3: TGTGCCAGCACCATATTGGGGTTAACTGAAGCTTTCTTT. Amino acid sequence: CASTILGLTEAFF.

Many counts were recorded for this clonotype. The chain links TRBV20-1 to TRBJ2-5, with TRBD2 as a possible D gene (6 bases). CDR1 DFQATT and CDR2 SNEGSKA come from the germline V gene (reference sequence). This CDR3 has 13 residues. V lost 5 bases to trimming and J lost 5 bases, with 15 bases between them. The DNA for the CDR3 is TGCAGTGCTGGAGGGGCCAGGGTGGAGACCCAGTACTTC. Translation: CSAGGARVETQYF.

This clonotype was counted a few times. The rearrangement joins TRBV7-3 to TRBJ2-3; tentative D call: TRBD2 (6 bases). Deletions cut 6 bases from V and 4 bases from J, with 11 bases between. CDR1 and CDR2 (germline): SGHTA, FQGTGA. CDR3 size: 13 residues. Written as DNA, the CDR3 is TGTGCCAGCAGAAGAACTAGCTCAGATACGCAGTATTTT. Translating it yields CASRRTSSDTQYF.

This clonotype was seen a handful of times. The chain recombines TRBV29-1 with TRBJ2-5; D is ambiguous. Trimming stripped 4 bases from V and 2 bases from J, with 8 bases between. Per germline, CDR1 SQVTM and CDR2 ANQGSEA. This CDR3 has 12 residues. The CDR3 bases are TGCAGCGTTGGTCAGATACAAGAGACCCAGTACTTC. Translated: CSVGQIQETQYF.

This clonotype was seen only a few times. The CDR3 spells CASSPPLGGSTEAFF. In nucleotides, the CDR3 is TGTGCCAGCTCACCACCGCTGGGCGGGAGCACTGAAGCTTTCTTT. The chain combines TRBV18 with TRBJ1-1; no definite D call. The V gene lost 0 bases and the J gene lost 4 bases, with 12 bases spanning the gap. The germline V gene has CDR1 KGHSH and CDR2 LQKENI. The CDR3 consists of 15 residues.

This clonotype was seen repeatedly, ten times or more. V is TRBV6-6 and J is TRBJ2-7; D remains unclear. This CDR3 has 17 residues. CDR1 and CDR2 (germline): MNHNY, SVGAGI (reference sequence). The V end was cut by 0 bases, the J end by 5 bases, with 20 bases between. CDR3 region: CASSYSGYSSIFHEQYV. The CDR3 DNA is TGTGCCAGCAGTTACTCTGGGTACAGCTCGATATTCCACGAGCAGTACGTC.

This clonotype was seen a handful of times. The chain joins TRBV5-1 to TRBJ2-1; D remains unclear. CDR1 is SGHRS and CDR2 is YFSETQ in the germline V gene. Trimming took 4 bases from V and 0 from J, leaving 11 bases between them. The CDR3 extends over 15 amino acids. The CDR3, as DNA: TGCGCCAGCAGCCCGTTCACCGGCTCCTACAATGAGCAGTTCTTC. As protein: CASSPFTGSYNEQFF.

The genes are TRBV5-4 and TRBJ2-2; TRBD2 is a possible D gene (7 bases). This CDR3 comprises 17 residues. Trimming cost V 5 bases and J 5 bases, with 22 bases left between them. Germline loops: CDR1 SGHNT, CDR2 YYREEE (reference sequence). The chain's CDR3 is CASSWDGGPGGTGELFF. CDR3 in DNA: TGTGCCAGCAGTTGGGATGGGGGGCCCGGGGGGACCGGGGAGCTGTTTTTT.

This chain uses TRBV20-1 with TRBJ1-6; maybe TRBD1 (6 bases). The CDR3 covers 15 residues. V was pared by 6 bases and J by 10 bases, with 22 bases between. Germline loops: CDR1 DFQATT, CDR2 SNEGSKA (reference sequence). CDR3 in DNA: TGCAGTGCACAAGAAGCGGGCTGGGGGCGATCACCCCTCCACTTT. Translation gives CSAQEAGWGRSPLHF.

The sample holds many counts of this clonotype. The V gene is TRBV7-2, the J gene TRBJ2-5; the match to TRBD2 covers 12 bases. Losses at the gene ends were 3 bases for V and 5 bases for J; bases not matched to a gene: 4. Looked up from germline, CDR1 is SGHTA and CDR2 is FQGNSA. The CDR3 has 15 residues. The CDR3 sequence: CASSFPTSGGETQYF. The DNA of the CDR3 is TGTGCCAGCAGCTTCCCTACTAGCGGGGGGGAGACCCAGTACTTC.

A few counts support this clonotype. The genes are TRBV9 and TRBJ1-2; no clear D gene. The V end lost 4 bases, the J end lost 8 bases, and 9 bases lay between the germline ends. There are 11 residues in the CDR3. Looked up from germline, CDR1 is SGDLS and CDR2 is YYNGEE. The chain's CDR3 is CASSSTVGYTF. The CDR3 DNA reads TGTGCCAGCAGCTCAACAGTGGGCTACACCTTC.